These T cell receptor beta chains were read from a single sample in a study of shared clonotypes between healthy human individuals. Produced via immunoSEQ multiplex PCR; TCRdb's table is partial and in-frame only. The data show 1 million to 1.2 million clones, about 72% seen once. What was sequenced was memory CD4+ T cells from PBMCs. These receptors originate from a young man in good health. Some clones in this sample may be carry-over from other donors' samples. CDR3s include the opening cysteine and the closing phenylalanine or tryptophan. Fields, in order: V gene, J gene, clone size, D gene, CDR3 DNA, CDR3 protein. A D gene is named only where the DNA matches it firmly. Only some rows state a clone size, as once, few, many or a class for expanded clones.

v_call: TRBV5-8; j_call: TRBJ1-1; clone_size: .; d_call: .; cdr3_nt: TGTGCCAGCAGCTTGTTCCGGGGGGACACTGAAGCTTTCTTT; cdr3_aa: CASSLFRGDTEAFF
v_call: TRBV7-2; j_call: TRBJ2-5; clone_size: once; d_call: TRBD2; cdr3_nt: TGTGCCAGCAGCCCCGTGTTAGCGGGAGGTCCTCTTTTGGAGACCCAGTACTTC; cdr3_aa: CASSPVLAGGPLLETQYF
v_call: TRBV18; j_call: TRBJ2-5; clone_size: .; d_call: .; cdr3_nt: TGTGCCAGCTCACAAGAGCGGACCCAGTACTTC; cdr3_aa: CASSQERTQYF
v_call: TRBV18; j_call: TRBJ2-3; clone_size: once; d_call: TRBD1; cdr3_nt: TGTGCCAGTCAACAGGGGAAATTCAGCACAGATACGCAGTATTTT; cdr3_aa: CASQQGKFSTDTQYF
v_call: TRBV10-3; j_call: TRBJ2-3; clone_size: .; d_call: TRBD1; cdr3_nt: TGTGCCATCAGTGGGGACAGGGGGCAAAATACGCAGTATTTT; cdr3_aa: CAISGDRGQNTQYF
v_call: TRBV21-1; j_call: TRBJ2-4; clone_size: .; d_call: .; cdr3_nt: TGTGCCAGCAGCACTAGACACTTTTCCCCCAAAAACATTCAGTACTTC; cdr3_aa: CASSTRHFSPKNIQYF
v_call: TRBV30; j_call: TRBJ1-3; clone_size: .; d_call: .; cdr3_nt: TGTGCCTGGGCCAAGGGCGGCTCTGGAAACACCATATATTTT; cdr3_aa: CAWAKGGSGNTIYF
v_call: TRBV2; j_call: TRBJ2-7; clone_size: .; d_call: TRBD2; cdr3_nt: TGTGCCAGTTTACTACTAGCGGGAGGTGGCGAGCAGTACTTC; cdr3_aa: CASLLLAGGGEQYF
v_call: TRBV7-9; j_call: TRBJ1-1; clone_size: .; d_call: .; cdr3_nt: TGTGCCAGCAGCTTCGCCGGCGGAGGTTTTGGAGCTTTCTTT; cdr3_aa: CASSFAGGGFGAFF
v_call: TRBV5-6; j_call: TRBJ1-1; clone_size: few; d_call: .; cdr3_nt: TGTGCCAGCAGCTTGGATTTCGCCAGGGAAGCTTTCTTT; cdr3_aa: CASSLDFAREAFF
v_call: TRBV7-9; j_call: TRBJ2-3; clone_size: .; d_call: .; cdr3_nt: TGTGCCAGCACCCCCAGATCGGCAGATACGCAGTATTTT; cdr3_aa: CASTPRSADTQYF
v_call: TRBV4-1; j_call: TRBJ2-3; clone_size: .; d_call: .; cdr3_nt: TGCGCCAGCAGCCAAGTCGATCTGGGGTGGAGCACAGATACGCAGTATTTT; cdr3_aa: CASSQVDLGWSTDTQYF
v_call: TRBV9; j_call: TRBJ2-5; clone_size: once; d_call: .; cdr3_nt: TGTGCCAGCAGCGTCGGGAAACAACTCCGGGAGACCCAGTACTTC; cdr3_aa: CASSVGKQLRETQYF
v_call: TRBV4-1; j_call: TRBJ2-7; clone_size: few; d_call: TRBD2; cdr3_nt: TGCGCCAGCAGCCGCCGGACTAGCGCGAACTACGAGCAGTACTTC; cdr3_aa: CASSRRTSANYEQYF
v_call: TRBV5-1; j_call: TRBJ2-5; clone_size: once; d_call: .; cdr3_nt: TGCGCCAGCTCCTGGTTAGACAGGAAAGAGACCCAGTACTTC; cdr3_aa: CASSWLDRKETQYF
v_call: TRBV4-1; j_call: TRBJ2-7; clone_size: .; d_call: .; cdr3_nt: TGCGCCAGCAGCCTTTCACAGACAGCGAGCTCCTACGAGCAGTACTTC; cdr3_aa: CASSLSQTASSYEQYF
v_call: TRBV5-1; j_call: TRBJ2-5; clone_size: .; d_call: TRBD2; cdr3_nt: TGCGCCAGCAGCAGTGGACTAGCGGGTTACCAAGAGACCCAGTACTTC; cdr3_aa: CASSSGLAGYQETQYF
v_call: TRBV27; j_call: TRBJ1-4; clone_size: .; d_call: .; cdr3_nt: TGTGCCAGCAGTTTATACGGGGCTAATGAAAAACTGTTTTTT; cdr3_aa: CASSLYGANEKLFF
v_call: TRBV28; j_call: TRBJ1-4; clone_size: once; d_call: TRBD1; cdr3_nt: TGTGCCAGCACATCTCCCGGGACAGGCGGTGGTGGAAAACTGTTTTTT; cdr3_aa: CASTSPGTGGGGKLFF
v_call: TRBV28; j_call: TRBJ1-2; clone_size: .; d_call: .; cdr3_nt: TGTGCCAGCAGCCGGGGGGGGTATGGCTACACCTTC; cdr3_aa: CASSRGGYGYTF
v_call: TRBV7-2; j_call: TRBJ2-4; clone_size: .; d_call: .; cdr3_nt: TGTGCCAGCAGCGCAATGGTAGGGAACATTCAGTACTTC; cdr3_aa: CASSAMVGNIQYF
v_call: TRBV14; j_call: TRBJ1-5; clone_size: .; d_call: TRBD1; cdr3_nt: TGTGCCAGCAGCCAAGAAGGGACAGGGGGCGATCAGCCCCAGCATTTT; cdr3_aa: CASSQEGTGGDQPQHF
v_call: TRBV7-9; j_call: TRBJ1-2; clone_size: .; d_call: .; cdr3_nt: TGTGCCAGCAGCTTATTAACAGGGCTCTATGGCTACACCTTC; cdr3_aa: CASSLLTGLYGYTF
v_call: TRBV5-6; j_call: TRBJ2-7; clone_size: .; d_call: TRBD1; cdr3_nt: TGTGCCAGCAGCTTGATGGGCCCAGGGGGCGCGGTGCAGTACTTC; cdr3_aa: CASSLMGPGGAVQYF
v_call: TRBV19; j_call: TRBJ1-1; clone_size: .; d_call: .; cdr3_nt: TGTGCCAGTACCCCCCCCGCGAGGACTTCTGAAGCTTTCTTT; cdr3_aa: CASTPPARTSEAFF
v_call: TRBV28; j_call: TRBJ2-6; clone_size: .; d_call: .; cdr3_nt: TGTGCCAGCAGTTCGGAGACGGCGAGCTCTGGGGCCAACGTCCTGACTTTC; cdr3_aa: CASSSETASSGANVLTF
v_call: TRBV11-3; j_call: TRBJ2-7; clone_size: .; d_call: .; cdr3_nt: TGTGCCAGCAGCTTGTCGGGAGTGAAGCACGAGCAGTACTTC; cdr3_aa: CASSLSGVKHEQYF
v_call: TRBV5-1; j_call: TRBJ2-2; clone_size: few; d_call: .; cdr3_nt: TGCGCCAGCAGCGGACGGGGACCCGTACGCACCGGGGAGCTGTTTTTT; cdr3_aa: CASSGRGPVRTGELFF
v_call: TRBV7-9; j_call: TRBJ2-5; clone_size: .; d_call: .; cdr3_nt: TGTGCCAGCAGCTTGGGTTCAGGACCTTGGGAGACCCAGTACTTC; cdr3_aa: CASSLGSGPWETQYF
v_call: TRBV10-3; j_call: TRBJ2-1; clone_size: .; d_call: TRBD2; cdr3_nt: TGTGCCATCAGTGAACGCCTAGCGGGGTTCAATGAGCAGTTCTTC; cdr3_aa: CAISERLAGFNEQFF
v_call: TRBV28; j_call: TRBJ2-5; clone_size: .; d_call: .; cdr3_nt: TGTGCCAGCAGTTTATCTCGCTGGGGGGCCCTTGACCAAGAGACCCAGTACTTC; cdr3_aa: CASSLSRWGALDQETQYF
v_call: TRBV5-5; j_call: TRBJ2-7; clone_size: .; d_call: .; cdr3_nt: TGTGCCAGCAGCTTGGCGGGACCCCTCTACGAGCAGTACTTC; cdr3_aa: CASSLAGPLYEQYF
v_call: TRBV7-2; j_call: TRBJ2-1; clone_size: few; d_call: .; cdr3_nt: TGTGCCAGCAGCTTAGTCGCTAGTAGTATTGAGCAGTTCTTC; cdr3_aa: CASSLVASSIEQFF
v_call: TRBV6-5; j_call: TRBJ1-2; clone_size: few; d_call: .; cdr3_nt: TGTGCCAGCAGTGCCCCTGGGGGCGTCTATGGCTACACCTTC; cdr3_aa: CASSAPGGVYGYTF
v_call: TRBV28; j_call: TRBJ1-2; clone_size: few; d_call: .; cdr3_nt: TGTGCCGTAATGGTGCCCACAAACTATGGCTACACCTTC; cdr3_aa: CAVMVPTNYGYTF
v_call: TRBV19; j_call: TRBJ2-3; clone_size: .; d_call: TRBD2; cdr3_nt: TGTGCCAGTAGTGTGCGACTAGCGGGAGGAACAGATACGCAGTATTTT; cdr3_aa: CASSVRLAGGTDTQYF
v_call: TRBV15; j_call: TRBJ2-3; clone_size: .; d_call: .; cdr3_nt: TGTGCCACCAGCAGAGTCGGGGTCTTCACAGATACGCAGTATTTT; cdr3_aa: CATSRVGVFTDTQYF
v_call: TRBV5-6; j_call: TRBJ1-2; clone_size: .; d_call: .; cdr3_nt: TGTGCCAGCAGCTTGCGTCTGGGGCCAAGGAACTATGGCTACACCTTC; cdr3_aa: CASSLRLGPRNYGYTF
v_call: TRBV5-1; j_call: TRBJ1-2; clone_size: .; d_call: TRBD1; cdr3_nt: TGCGCCAGCAGCCGCAGAAACCCGGGACAGACAATTTATGGCTACACCTTC; cdr3_aa: CASSRRNPGQTIYGYTF
v_call: TRBV7-2; j_call: TRBJ2-7; clone_size: .; d_call: .; cdr3_nt: TGTGCCAGCAGCTTGATTGGGTTCTCCTACGAGCAGTACTTC; cdr3_aa: CASSLIGFSYEQYF
v_call: TRBV30; j_call: TRBJ1-4; clone_size: once; d_call: TRBD1; cdr3_nt: TGTGCCTGGGGGCAGAGTATCAGGGGGCGAGTAAAAAATGAAAAACTGTTTTTT; cdr3_aa: CAWGQSIRGRVKNEKLFF
v_call: TRBV5-1; j_call: TRBJ2-5; clone_size: .; d_call: .; cdr3_nt: TGCGCCAGCAGCTCGCCGTCGGGGGCTGAGACCCAGTACTTC; cdr3_aa: CASSSPSGAETQYF
v_call: TRBV5-4; j_call: TRBJ2-7; clone_size: .; d_call: TRBD2; cdr3_nt: TGTGCCAGCAGCTTGGGACTAGCGGCCTCCTACGAGCAGTACTTC; cdr3_aa: CASSLGLAASYEQYF
v_call: TRBV9; j_call: TRBJ2-2; clone_size: .; d_call: .; cdr3_nt: TGTGCCAGCAGCTACCCTAGTGGGGGATCAAATTTTCCCGGGGAGCTGTTTTTT; cdr3_aa: CASSYPSGGSNFPGELFF
v_call: TRBV5-6; j_call: TRBJ1-2; clone_size: .; d_call: TRBD1; cdr3_nt: TGTGCCAGCAGCTTGCGTCCTAGACAGGGCCACTATGGCTACACCTTC; cdr3_aa: CASSLRPRQGHYGYTF
v_call: TRBV5-4; j_call: TRBJ2-7; clone_size: .; d_call: .; cdr3_nt: TGTGCCAGCAGCGGGGGTGGGGTGGGCTACGAGCAGTACTTC; cdr3_aa: CASSGGGVGYEQYF
v_call: TRBV4-3; j_call: TRBJ1-2; clone_size: .; d_call: TRBD1; cdr3_nt: TGCGCCAGCAGCCCTATTATCAGGGGGAAGGATGGCTACACCTTC; cdr3_aa: CASSPIIRGKDGYTF
v_call: TRBV5-1; j_call: TRBJ2-7; clone_size: few; d_call: .; cdr3_nt: TGCGCCAGCAGCTTGTTGAACCCCACGGACGAGCAGTACTTC; cdr3_aa: CASSLLNPTDEQYF
v_call: TRBV5-1; j_call: TRBJ2-7; clone_size: .; d_call: .; cdr3_nt: TGCGCCAGCAGCTTGGCAGGAGAGCAGTACTTC; cdr3_aa: CASSLAGEQYF